Each of the 21 T cell receptor beta chains below was sequenced from the same sample in a study of cytomegalovirus exposure and HLA in healthy donors. Some clones are missing from TCRdb's copy, which holds only in-frame ones; the method was immunoSEQ multiplex PCR. This table has tens of thousands of clones, roughly 90% appearing once. Sequenced sample: PBMCs. The receptors derive from a man aged 25 to 40 in good health and CMV-seronegative.

The rearrangement joins TRBV6-1 to TRBJ2-7; no clear D. This CDR3 contains 15 residues. V dropped 1 base and J dropped 2 bases, with 12 bases sitting between them. CDR1 and CDR2 from the germline V gene are MNHNS and SASEGT. CDR3 sequence: CASSEVPDRAYEQYF. The CDR3 DNA follows: TGTGCCAGCAGTGAAGTTCCCGACCGGGCCTACGAGCAGTACTTC.

The chain uses TRBV29-1 and TRBJ1-1; no clear D gene. The CDR3 runs to 15 residues. CDR1 and CDR2 from the germline V gene are SQVTM and ANQGSEA. Deletions cut 4 bases from V and 0 bases from J, with 15 bases between. The CDR3 here is CSVVTGSGLNTEAFF. The CDR3 DNA is TGCAGCGTTGTCACGGGGTCTGGTTTGAACACTGAAGCTTTCTTT.

The chain is built from TRBV27 and TRBJ2-7; no firm D call. The CDR3 totals 11 residues. Germline V gene data show CDR1 as MNHEY and CDR2 as SMNVEV (reference sequence). Deletions cut 3 bases from V and 4 bases from J, with 4 bases between. The DNA for the CDR3 is TGTGCCAGCAGTTTTAATTACGAGCAGTACTTC. Amino acid sequence: CASSFNYEQYF.

The rearrangement uses TRBV27 and TRBJ2-1; possibly TRBD1 for D (6 bases). V was shortened by 5 bases and J by 2 bases, with 10 bases between the two germline ends. This CDR3 is 14 amino acids long. Germline V CDR1 and CDR2: MNHEY, SMNVEV (reference sequence). Here the CDR3 reads CASSAGTPYNEQFF. The CDR3, as DNA: TGTGCCAGCAGTGCCGGGACACCCTACAATGAGCAGTTCTTC.

J is TRBJ2-1 and V is TRBV28; TRBD2 matches at 10 bases. Trimming at V came to 1 base and at J to 7 bases, leaving 4 bases not matched to a gene. The germline gives CDR1 MDHEN, CDR2 SYDVKM. The CDR3 loop spans 15 amino acids. This CDR3 is CASSLFLAGANEQFF. CDR3 in DNA: TGTGCCAGCAGTTTATTTCTAGCGGGAGCGAATGAGCAGTTCTTC.

This clone was counted only a few times. The chain uses TRBV11-2 and TRBJ2-7, with D perhaps matching TRBD2 (6 bases). Germline CDR1 reads SGHAT; CDR2 reads FQNNGV. The V and J ends lost 3 bases and 0 bases respectively, with 12 bases between them. CDR3 length: 15 amino acids. The CDR3 DNA follows: TGTGCCAGCAGCTTTGGTAGCGGAACCTCCTACGAGCAGTACTTC. It is translated as CASSFGSGTSYEQYF.

A few counts support this clone. The gene calls are TRBV6-5 and TRBJ1-2; TRBD1 is a possible D gene (5 bases). In germline, CDR1 is MNHEY, CDR2 SVGAGI. The CDR3 runs 14 residues. V was trimmed by 8 bases and J by 4 bases, leaving 17 bases between them. Here the CDR3 reads CASAQGGELYGYTF. CDR3 in DNA: TGTGCCAGCGCACAAGGAGGGGAACTCTATGGCTACACCTTC.

The CDR3 loop is CASSYSGGRGSDEQFF. The CDR3 DNA reads TGTGCCAGCAGTTACTCGGGCGGGAGGGGTTCGGATGAGCAGTTCTTC. This chain joins TRBV6-5 and TRBJ2-1; 9 bases line up with TRBD2. Germline CDR1 reads MNHEY; CDR2 reads SVGAGI. The CDR3 is 16 amino acids. J lost 8 bases, V lost 0 bases, and 8 bases had no gene match.

The chain recombines TRBV28 with TRBJ1-3; a possible D gene is TRBD1 (5 bases). The CDR3 is 17 residues long. Trimming removed 8 bases from V and 0 bases from J, with 20 bases in between. CDR1 MDHEN and CDR2 SYDVKM come from the germline V gene. The CDR3 spells CASRPGPGVLSGNTIYF. CDR3 coding DNA: TGTGCCAGCCGACCGGGACCGGGGGTCCTCTCTGGAAACACCATATATTTT. Looking up the rest from reference TRBV28 and TRBJ1-3 gives the full variable domain: DVKVTQSSRYLVKRTGEKVFLECVQDMDHENMFWYRQDPGLGLRLIYFSYDVKMKEKGDIPEGYSVSREKKERFSLILESASTNQTSMYLCASRPGPGVLSGNTIYFGEGSWLTVV.

This clone was found once. The genes are TRBV5-1 and TRBJ2-3; no reliable D call. Germline loops: CDR1 SGHRS, CDR2 YFSETQ. The CDR3 sequence is 12 residues long. Trimming left V 4 bases short and J 0 bases short, with 3 bases between. CDR3 sequence: CASSTSTDTQYF. CDR3 bases: TGCGCCAGCAGCACAAGCACAGATACGCAGTATTTT.

The chain has TRBV5-1 and TRBJ1-1, with a tentative D call TRBD1 (5 bases). CDR1 SGHRS and CDR2 YFSETQ come from the germline V gene. The length of the CDR3 is 16 residues. V was trimmed by 1 base and J by 4 bases, leaving 17 bases between them. In nucleotides, the CDR3 is TGCGCCAGCAGCTTGACTGCGGGGGGTGGGGGCACTGAAGCTTTCTTT. It is translated as CASSLTAGGGGTEAFF.

The gene calls are TRBV4-1 and TRBJ2-1; TRBD2 matches at 15 bases. CDR3 length: 21 residues. The germline CDR1 and CDR2 sequences are MGHRA and YSYEKL. V shed 0 bases, J shed 2 bases, and the junction held 11 bases outside the gene matches. CDR3: CASSQESGTSGRTGPYNEQFF. CDR3 in DNA: TGCGCCAGCAGCCAAGAATCCGGGACTAGCGGGAGGACGGGGCCCTACAATGAGCAGTTCTTC.

The chain recombines TRBV6-5 with TRBJ1-2; weak D call: TRBD1 (5 bases). Germline V lookup: CDR1 MNHEY, CDR2 SVGAGI. This CDR3 has 14 amino acids. V was shortened by 6 bases and J by 6 bases, with 17 bases between the two germline ends. The CDR3 is CASSQGWTGNGYTF. The CDR3 DNA reads as TGTGCCAGCAGCCAGGGATGGACCGGTAATGGCTACACCTTC.

The genes are TRBV9 and TRBJ2-1, with 10 bases lining up with TRBD1. CDR1 and CDR2 from the germline V gene are SGDLS and YYNGEE. The CDR3 is 16 amino acids. V lost 3 bases and J lost 7; bases outside the gene matches: 10. The CDR3 DNA is TGTGCCAGCAGCGGATCCGGGACAGGGGTTTGGAATGAGCAGTTCTTC. It is translated as CASSGSGTGVWNEQFF.

The genes are TRBV5-1 and TRBJ2-1; 10 bases fit TRBD2. Trimming took 2 bases from V and 0 from J; bases not matched to a gene: 2. From germline, CDR1 is SGHRS and CDR2 YFSETQ. CDR3 size: 16 residues. CDR3 amino acids: CASSLAGGLSYNEQFF. The CDR3 DNA sequence: TGCGCCAGCAGCTTAGCGGGGGGGCTCTCCTACAATGAGCAGTTCTTC.

The rearrangement joins TRBV7-6 to TRBJ2-7; perhaps TRBD2 as D (7 bases). V was clipped by 0 bases and J by 9 bases, with 18 bases between them. Germline V gives CDR1 SGHVS, CDR2 FNYEAQ. The CDR3 has 15 amino acids. The CDR3 loop reads CASSLARGTGRGQYF. Here the CDR3 DNA reads TGTGCCAGCAGCTTAGCGCGGGGTACAGGGAGGGGGCAGTACTTC.

V and J are TRBV2 and TRBJ2-1; no definite D call. The CDR3 sequence is 11 residues long. Germline V lookup: CDR1 SNHLY, CDR2 FYNNEI. Trimming removed 2 bases from V and 13 bases from J, with 9 bases in between. The CDR3 loop is CASSESRSQFF. CDR3 coding DNA: TGTGCCAGCAGTGAATCTAGGAGTCAGTTCTTC.

This sequence joins TRBV11-2 and TRBJ1-1, with D perhaps TRBD1 (6 bases). The CDR3 has 16 residues. The V end was cut by 2 bases, the J end by 1 base, with 14 bases between. Germline values: CDR1 SGHAT, CDR2 FQNNGV. CDR3 region: CASSLWRTAENTEAFF. The CDR3 DNA is TGTGCCAGCAGCTTATGGCGGACAGCGGAGAACACTGAAGCTTTCTTT.

This sequence joins TRBV28 and TRBJ1-2, with 9 bases matching TRBD1. The ends lost 4 bases at V and 3 bases at J; junction bases unmatched: 3. The CDR3 contains 14 residues. CDR1 is MDHEN and CDR2 is SYDVKM in the germline V gene. The DNA of the CDR3 is TGTGCCAGCAGTTCGACAGGGGGGGACTATGGCTACACCTTC. Its translation: CASSSTGGDYGYTF.

The chain links TRBV6-5 to TRBJ1-5; D is ambiguous. Germline values: CDR1 MNHEY, CDR2 SVGAGI. V lost 2 bases, J lost 4 bases, and 12 bases lay in between. This CDR3 has 15 residues. The CDR3 DNA sequence: TGTGCCAGCAGTTACATGGGCCCGGGGAATCAGCCCCAGCATTTT. This encodes CASSYMGPGNQPQHF.

The J gene is TRBJ1-1, the V gene TRBV7-8, with D possibly matching TRBD1 (5 bases). Germline CDR1 and CDR2: SGHVS and FQNEAQ. The CDR3 is 18 residues long. V dropped 0 bases and J dropped 0 bases, with 17 bases sitting between them. CDR3 nucleotides: TGTGCCAGCAGCTTAGCTCTCTGGCAGGGAAAGTTGAACACTGAAGCTTTCTTT. Its translation: CASSLALWQGKLNTEAFF.